This TCR beta chain was obtained from a study of siplizumab effects on memory and regulatory T cells. Study-level points and caveats: The naive T cell population seemed more diverse than memory cells and seemed a major contributor to the alloresponse.

Germline V gene data show CDR1 as SGHRS and CDR2 as YFSETQ. This CDR3 is built from 13 residues. V lost 0 bases and J 1 base, leaving 1 base between the germline ends. Worth noting for this clone: Its cognate antigen is unknown. Other DNA sequences in this sample translate to the same CDR3.

Some 98,000 TCR templates underwent assay in every sample. Profiled with immunoSEQ multiplex PCR; TCRdb holds only in-frame clones, not every one. The sample holds over 100,000 clones, around 90% seen once. Sequenced input: CD4+ T cells sorted from blood. The chain recombines TRBV5-1 with TRBJ2-2; no clear D gene. This clonotype was sampled from a human donor in good health. CDR3 nucleotides: TGCGCCAGCAGCTTGGGGAACACCGGGGAGCTGTTTTTT. It encodes CASSLGNTGELFF. The entire variable domain, with the rest obtained from reference TRBV5-1 and TRBJ2-2, is as follows: KAGVTQTPRYLIKTRGQQVTLSCSPISGHRSVSWYQQTPGQGLQFLFEYFSETQRNKGNFPGRFSGRQFSNSRSEMNVSTLELGDSALYLCASSLGNTGELFFGEGSRLTVL.